The sample holds many counts of the clone carrying this T cell receptor beta chain. Its antigen remains unknown. For the sorted libraries, over 950,000 CD4+ or CD8+ T cells were used. The data were obtained in a study of neurological immune-mediated disorders. Study findings and constraints: Private repertoires in all groups were suggested by the finding that expanded clones across subjects shared no CDR3 amino acid sequences.

V was cut by 5 bases and J by 4 bases, with 11 bases left in between. CDR3 size: 13 residues. Germline CDR1 is SGHTA and CDR2 is FQGNSA. Synthesis of cDNA was carried out by template-switch 5'RACE. The reaction used 10-nucleotide random UMIs. TCRdb itself ran the 5' RACE reads through MiXCR, one entry per CDR3 protein. This table has over 11,000 distinct CDR3 sequences, approximately 7.7% appearing once. Sequencing input: CD8+ T cells from blood. This chain connects TRBV7-2 to TRBJ1-1; D gene ambiguous. This sequence originates from a woman aged 40 to 50 in good health. CDR3 nucleotide sequence: TGTGCCAGCAGCGGCGGTCGTGGCACTGAAGCTTTCTTT. Protein: CASSGGRGTEAFF.